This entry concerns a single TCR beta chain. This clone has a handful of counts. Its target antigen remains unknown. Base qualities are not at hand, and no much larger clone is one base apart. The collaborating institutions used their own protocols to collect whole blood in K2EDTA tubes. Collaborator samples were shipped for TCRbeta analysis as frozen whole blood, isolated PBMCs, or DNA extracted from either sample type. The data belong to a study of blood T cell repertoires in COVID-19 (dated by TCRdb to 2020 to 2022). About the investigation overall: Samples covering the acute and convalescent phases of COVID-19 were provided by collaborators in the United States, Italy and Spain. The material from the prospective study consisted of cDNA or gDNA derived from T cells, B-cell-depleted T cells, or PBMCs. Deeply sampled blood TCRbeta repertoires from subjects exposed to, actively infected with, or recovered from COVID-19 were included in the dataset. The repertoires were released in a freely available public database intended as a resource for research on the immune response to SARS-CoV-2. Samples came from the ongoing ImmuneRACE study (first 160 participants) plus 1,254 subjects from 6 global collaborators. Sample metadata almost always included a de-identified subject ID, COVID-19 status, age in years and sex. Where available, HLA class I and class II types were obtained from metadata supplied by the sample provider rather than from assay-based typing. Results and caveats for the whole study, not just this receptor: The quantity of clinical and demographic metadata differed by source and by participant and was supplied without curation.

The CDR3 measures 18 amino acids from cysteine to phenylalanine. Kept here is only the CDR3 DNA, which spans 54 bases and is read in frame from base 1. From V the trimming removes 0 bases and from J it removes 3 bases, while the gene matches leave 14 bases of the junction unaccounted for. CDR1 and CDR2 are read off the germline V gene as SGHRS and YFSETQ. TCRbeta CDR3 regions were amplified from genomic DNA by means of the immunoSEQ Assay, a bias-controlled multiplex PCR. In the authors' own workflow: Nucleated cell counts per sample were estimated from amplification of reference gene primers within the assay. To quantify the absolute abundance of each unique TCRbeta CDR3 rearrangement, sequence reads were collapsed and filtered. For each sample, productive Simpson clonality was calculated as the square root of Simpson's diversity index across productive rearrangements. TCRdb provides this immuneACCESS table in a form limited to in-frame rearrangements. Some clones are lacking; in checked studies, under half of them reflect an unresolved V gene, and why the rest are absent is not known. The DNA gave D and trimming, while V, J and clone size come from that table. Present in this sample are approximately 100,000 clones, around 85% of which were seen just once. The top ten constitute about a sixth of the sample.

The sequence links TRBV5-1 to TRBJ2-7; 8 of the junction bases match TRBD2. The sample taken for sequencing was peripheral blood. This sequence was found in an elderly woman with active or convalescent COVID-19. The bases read TGCGCCAGCAGCTTGGCCCCCGGACTAGCTCGAGAGAACTACGAGCAGTACTTC. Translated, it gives CASSLAPGLARENYEQYF. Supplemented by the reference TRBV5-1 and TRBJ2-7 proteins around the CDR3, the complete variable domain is KAGVTQTPRYLIKTRGQQVTLSCSPISGHRSVSWYQQTPGQGLQFLFEYFSETQRNKGNFPGRFSGRQFSNSRSEMNVSTLELGDSALYLCASSLAPGLARENYEQYFGPGTRLTVT.